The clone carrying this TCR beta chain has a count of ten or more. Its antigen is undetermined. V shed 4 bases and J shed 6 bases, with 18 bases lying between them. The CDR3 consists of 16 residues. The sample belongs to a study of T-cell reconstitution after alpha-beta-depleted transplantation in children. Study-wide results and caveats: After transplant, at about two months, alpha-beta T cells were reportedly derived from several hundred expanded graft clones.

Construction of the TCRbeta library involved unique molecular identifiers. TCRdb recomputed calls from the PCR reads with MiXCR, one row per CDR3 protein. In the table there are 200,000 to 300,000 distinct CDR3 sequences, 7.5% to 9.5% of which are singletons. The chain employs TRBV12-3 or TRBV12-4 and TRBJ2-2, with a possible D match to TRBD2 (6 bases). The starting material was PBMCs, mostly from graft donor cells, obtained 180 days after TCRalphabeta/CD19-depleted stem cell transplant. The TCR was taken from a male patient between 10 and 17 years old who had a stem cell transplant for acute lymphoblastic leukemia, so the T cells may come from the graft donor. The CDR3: CASSSEFGLASGELFF. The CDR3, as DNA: TGTGCCAGCAGTTCAGAGTTCGGTCTAGCGTCCGGGGAGCTGTTTTTT.